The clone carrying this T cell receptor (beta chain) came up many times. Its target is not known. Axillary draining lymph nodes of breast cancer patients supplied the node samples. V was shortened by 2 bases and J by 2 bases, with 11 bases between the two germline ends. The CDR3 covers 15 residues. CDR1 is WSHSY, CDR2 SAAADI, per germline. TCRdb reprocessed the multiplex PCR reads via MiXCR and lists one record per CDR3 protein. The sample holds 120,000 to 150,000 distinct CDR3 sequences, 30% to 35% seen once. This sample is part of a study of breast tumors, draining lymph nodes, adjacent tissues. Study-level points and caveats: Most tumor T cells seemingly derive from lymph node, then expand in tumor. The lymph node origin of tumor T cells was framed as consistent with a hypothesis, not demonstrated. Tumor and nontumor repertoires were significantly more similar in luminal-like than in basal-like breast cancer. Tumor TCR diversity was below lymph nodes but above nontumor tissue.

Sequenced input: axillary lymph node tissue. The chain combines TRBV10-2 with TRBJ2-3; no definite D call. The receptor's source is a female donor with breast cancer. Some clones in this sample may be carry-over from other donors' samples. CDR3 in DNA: TGCGCCAGCAGTGAGCCCGGCTCATACACAGATACGCAGTATTTT. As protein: CASSEPGSYTDTQYF.